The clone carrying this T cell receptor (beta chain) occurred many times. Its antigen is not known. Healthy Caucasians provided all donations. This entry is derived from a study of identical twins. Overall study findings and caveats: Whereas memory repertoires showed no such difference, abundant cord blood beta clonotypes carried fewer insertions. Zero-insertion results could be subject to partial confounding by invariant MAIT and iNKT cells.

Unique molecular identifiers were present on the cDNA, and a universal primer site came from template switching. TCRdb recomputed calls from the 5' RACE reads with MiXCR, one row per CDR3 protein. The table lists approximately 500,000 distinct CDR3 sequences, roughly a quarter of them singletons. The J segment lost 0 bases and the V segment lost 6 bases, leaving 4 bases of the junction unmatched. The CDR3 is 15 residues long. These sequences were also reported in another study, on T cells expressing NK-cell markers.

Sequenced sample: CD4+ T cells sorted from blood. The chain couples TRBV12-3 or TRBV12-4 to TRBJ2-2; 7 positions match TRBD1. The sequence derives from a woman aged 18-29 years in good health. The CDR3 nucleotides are TGTGCCAGCAGGAGACAGGGAACGAACACCGGGGAGCTGTTTTTT. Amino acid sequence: CASRRQGTNTGELFF.